These T cell receptor beta chains were read from a single sample in a study of blood T cells in healthy people across ages. MiXCR was run by TCRdb on the 5' RACE reads, yielding one entry per CDR3 protein. The sample holds about 650,000 distinct CDR3 sequences, about a third seen once. Material: blood. The receptors here all came from a woman of 80 years or more in good health. Both conserved end residues are part of each CDR3. D genes are given only for firm matches. A clone size is listed for some rows: how often the clone was seen (once, few, many), or a class if it is expanded.

clone size | J gene | D gene | V gene | CDR3 protein | CDR3 DNA
many | TRBJ2-3 | . | TRBV21-1 | CASRNRDYTDTQYF | TGTGCCAGCAGAAACCGGGACTACACAGATACGCAGTATTTT
once | TRBJ2-5 | TRBD2 | TRBV6-2/TRBV6-3 | CASSHSFAGDQETQYF | TGTGCCAGCAGTCACAGTTTCGCGGGGGATCAGGAGACCCAGTACTTC
. | TRBJ1-6 | . | TRBV20-1 | CSSPSGGNSPLHF | TGCAGTTCCCCGTCGGGGGGTAATTCACCCCTCCACTTT
few | TRBJ1-2 | . | TRBV6-1 | CASSPYIRGGYTF | TGTGCCAGCAGCCCCTATATTCGGGGTGGCTACACCTTC
. | TRBJ2-3 | . | TRBV20-1 | CSARGTDTQYF | TGCAGTGCTAGGGGCACAGATACGCAGTATTTT
. | TRBJ2-7 | TRBD2 | TRBV20-1 | CSARATSGNEQYF | TGCAGTGCTAGGGCGACTAGCGGGAACGAGCAGTACTTC
many | TRBJ2-3 | . | TRBV27 | CASSFRSSTDTQYF | TGTGCCAGCAGTTTCCGTTCTAGCACAGATACGCAGTATTTT
few | TRBJ2-7 | . | TRBV3-1 | CASSRRVGRRSYNEQYF | TGTGCCAGCAGCCGAAGGGTGGGGCGGCGCTCCTACAATGAGCAGTACTTC
few | TRBJ1-1 | . | TRBV20-1 | CSARDLGQPEAFF | TGCAGTGCTAGAGATTTGGGTCAGCCTGAAGCTTTCTTT
. | TRBJ1-2 | TRBD1 | TRBV5-6 | CASSLWGQGYYGYTF | TGTGCCAGCAGCTTGTGGGGACAGGGGTACTATGGCTACACCTTC
many | TRBJ2-3 | TRBD1 | TRBV6-1 | CASSDRQGASSQYF | TGTGCCAGCAGTGATCGGCAGGGGGCTTCCTCGCAGTATTTT
many | TRBJ1-2 | . | TRBV7-9 | CASSDPGHNYGYTF | TGTGCCAGCAGCGACCCGGGACATAACTATGGCTACACCTTC
many | TRBJ2-1 | . | TRBV12-3/TRBV12-4 | CASSPSPSWEQFF | TGTGCCAGCAGTCCGTCCCCTTCTTGGGAGCAGTTCTTC
many | TRBJ2-5 | . | TRBV30 | CAWRARKETQYF | TGTGCCTGGAGAGCCCGTAAAGAGACCCAGTACTTC
many | TRBJ2-1 | TRBD1 | TRBV11-3 | CASSSGTGLEQFF | TGTGCCAGCAGCTCAGGGACAGGGTTGGAGCAGTTCTTC
few | TRBJ2-1 | TRBD2 | TRBV18 | CASSPPYPAGVSYNEQFF | TGTGCCAGCTCACCACCGTATCCAGCGGGGGTATCCTACAATGAGCAGTTCTTC